Listed here are 26 T cell receptor beta chains from one sample, sequenced in a study of early T cells in non-severe SARS-CoV-2 infection. TCRdb reprocessed the 5' RACE reads via MiXCR and lists one record per CDR3 protein. Of about 42,000 distinct CDR3 sequences detected, around 7% appear once; the ten largest clones hold 4.7%. Sample: whole blood. Receptors originate from an adult who was a healthcare worker with PCR-confirmed SARS-CoV-2 infection or an uninfected control (not recorded which).

In this sample, this clonotype turned up a few times. V gene TRBV29-1 combines with J gene TRBJ1-2, with 7 positions matching TRBD1. Germline V lookup: CDR1 SQVTM, CDR2 ANQGSEA. CDR3 size: 14 residues. Trimming at V came to 2 bases and at J to 4 bases, leaving 7 bases not matched to a gene. The CDR3 DNA reads TGCAGCGTTGAACCGACAGGGCCGTCCTATGGCTACACCTTC. Its translation is CSVEPTGPSYGYTF. The whole variable domain, filled in from reference TRBV29-1 and TRBJ1-2, reads SAVISQKPSRDICQRGTSLTIQCQVDSQVTMMFWYRQQPGQSLTLIATANQGSEATYESGFVIDKFPISRPNLTFSTLTVSNMSPEDSSIYLCSVEPTGPSYGYTFGSGTRLTVV.

The rearrangement links TRBV6-1 to TRBJ1-6; 10 bases line up with TRBD1. Germline CDR1 is MNHNS and CDR2 is SASEGT. V shed 6 bases, J shed 9 bases, and the junction held 8 bases outside the gene matches. The CDR3 covers 15 residues. The CDR3 sequence: CASRDLDRGRSPLHF. DNA for the CDR3: TGTGCCAGCAGGGACCTTGACAGGGGGCGTTCACCCCTCCACTTT.

At least ten counts were recorded for this clonotype. This sequence joins TRBV6-2 or TRBV6-3 and TRBJ1-5, with TRBD1 as a possible D gene (5 bases). The CDR3 sequence is 15 residues long. V was pared by 0 bases and J by 4 bases, with 10 bases between. CDR1 MNHEY and CDR2 SVGEGT come from the germline V gene. The CDR3 bases are TGTGCCAGCAGTTACTCTGTGACAGATAATCAGCCCCAGCATTTT. This codes for CASSYSVTDNQPQHF.

This chain links TRBV10-2 with TRBJ1-2; D uncertain. V was clipped by 3 bases and J by 2 bases, with 10 bases between them. Germline CDR1 WSHSY, CDR2 SAAADI. The CDR3 is made up of 14 amino acids. The CDR3 DNA sequence: TGCGCCAGCAGTGAATTGTCGTTAAACTATGGCTACACCTTC. Protein sequence: CASSELSLNYGYTF.

This clonotype has at least ten counts. The chain is built from TRBV4-2 and TRBJ2-7; TRBD2 agrees at 9 bases. In germline, CDR1 is LGHNA, CDR2 YNFKEQ. This CDR3 spans 15 amino acids. The V segment lost 4 bases and the J segment 3 bases; nucleotides outside the gene matches: 7. Written as DNA, the CDR3 is TGTGCCAGCAGCCTGAGCACTAGCGGGCTCTACGAGCAGTACTTC. It translates to CASSLSTSGLYEQYF.

This clonotype was observed at least ten times. J is TRBJ2-1 and V is TRBV2; 11 bases line up with TRBD2. This CDR3 has 15 residues. Germline-derived CDR1 and CDR2 are SNHLY and FYNNEI. After removal of 4 bases from V and 9 bases from J, the junction contained 8 bases not matched to a gene. The CDR3 sequence: CASSAEVAGGGEQFF. The CDR3 nucleotides are TGTGCCAGCAGTGCTGAGGTAGCGGGAGGGGGTGAGCAGTTCTTC.

This clonotype was counted between two and nine times. The V and J genes are TRBV5-4 and TRBJ2-3, with TRBD1 matching over 7 bases. The ends lost 4 bases at V and 3 bases at J; junction bases unmatched: 5. Germline-derived CDR1 and CDR2 are SGHNT and YYREEE (reference sequence). The CDR3 is made up of 14 amino acids. CDR3 DNA: TGTGCCAGCAGCGCGGACAGGTTAACAGATACGCAGTATTTT. It specifies CASSADRLTDTQYF. Full variable domain (outside the CDR3, taken from reference TRBV5-4 and TRBJ2-3): ETGVTQSPTHLIKTRGQQVTLRCSSQSGHNTVSWYQQALGQGPQFIFQYYREEENGRGNFPPRFSGLQFPNYSSELNVNALELDDSALYLCASSADRLTDTQYFGPGTRLTVL.

The sample holds a few counts of this clonotype. The chain employs TRBV6-7 and TRBJ2-7; 9 nucleotides match TRBD1. TRBV6-7 qualifies as an ORF whose function is uncertain. Trimming cost V 4 bases and J 5 bases; bases outside gene matches: 12. This CDR3 region has 16 residues. This CDR3 is CASSSSRGQGGNEQYF. In nucleotides, the CDR3 is TGTGCCAGCAGTTCATCGCGGGGACAGGGAGGAAACGAGCAGTACTTC.

This clonotype was recorded a few times. CDR3 nucleotide sequence: TGTGCCAGCAGCTACGGACAGGGGGCAGGGGAGCAGTTCTTC. Amino acids: CASSYGQGAGEQFF. V and J are TRBV5-6 and TRBJ2-1; TRBD1 matches at 11 bases. The germline V gene encodes CDR1 SGHDT and CDR2 YYEEEE. CDR3 size: 14 residues. V dropped 3 bases and J dropped 10; count of bases not matched to a gene: 6. The complete variable domain, with remaining parts taken from reference TRBV5-6 and TRBJ2-1, reads DAGVTQSPTHLIKTRGQQVTLRCSPKSGHDTVSWYQQALGQGPQFIFQYYEEEERQRGNFPDRFSGHQFPNYSSELNVNALLLGDSALYLCASSYGQGAGEQFFGPGTRLTVL.

This clonotype was picked up many times. V usage is TRBV3-1 and J usage is TRBJ1-5; no definite D call. CDR1 and CDR2 from the germline V gene are LGHDT and YNNKEL (reference sequence). The CDR3 contains 16 residues. V shed 1 base and J shed 3 bases, with 13 bases lying between them. The CDR3, as DNA: TGTGCCAGCAGCCAAGGTGTGATACGGTTCAATCAGCCCCAGCATTTT. It specifies CASSQGVIRFNQPQHF.

This clonotype was counted only a few times. The chain uses TRBV19 and TRBJ2-1, with TRBD1 as a possible D gene (6 bases). In germline, CDR1 is LNHDA, CDR2 SQIVND (reference sequence). This CDR3 comprises 17 residues. Trimming took 3 bases from V and 0 from J, leaving 15 bases between them. The DNA of the CDR3 is TGTGCCAGTAGTATCCTATCGAGGGGGAGCTCCTACAATGAGCAGTTCTTC. This encodes CASSILSRGSSYNEQFF.

In its sample, this clonotype was seen many times. J is TRBJ1-4 and V is TRBV11-2; a possible D gene is TRBD1 (5 bases). The CDR3 is made up of 13 amino acids. Germline V gene lookup returns CDR1 SGHAT and CDR2 FQNNGV. V was shortened by 8 bases and J by 4 bases, with 11 bases between the two germline ends. This CDR3 reads CASRGWDNEKLFF. The CDR3 region has the DNA TGTGCCAGCCGGGGGTGGGATAATGAAAAACTGTTTTTT. The full variable domain, completed using reference TRBV11-2 and TRBJ1-4, is EAGVAQSPRYKIIEKRQSVAFWCNPISGHATLYWYQQILGQGPKLLIQFQNNGVVDDSQLPKDRFSAERLKGVDSTLKIQPAKLEDSAVYLCASRGWDNEKLFFGSGTQLSVL.

This clonotype appeared a few times. The CDR3 reads CASSSGTGPEADTEAFF. CDR3 nucleotide sequence: TGTGCCAGCAGCAGCGGCACGGGCCCCGAAGCGGATACTGAAGCTTTCTTT. V and J are TRBV3-1 and TRBJ1-1, with no clear D. Germline V CDR1 and CDR2: LGHDT, YNNKEL (reference sequence). The CDR3 consists of 17 residues. Trimming stripped 5 bases from V and 5 bases from J, with 24 bases between. Full variable domain (missing parts from reference TRBV3-1 and TRBJ1-1): DTAVSQTPKYLVTQMGNDKSIKCEQNLGHDTMYWYKQDSKKFLKIMFSYNNKELIINETVPNRFSPKSPDKAHLNLHINSLELGDSAVYFCASSSGTGPEADTEAFFGQGTRLTVV.

The rearrangement links TRBV20-1 to TRBJ1-3; no definite D call. The CDR3 covers 12 residues. V was clipped by 7 bases and J by 1 base, with 8 bases between them. Germline assignment: CDR1 DFQATT and CDR2 SNEGSKA (reference sequence). CDR3 nucleotides: TGCAGTGGGGCTAGATCTGGAAACACCATATATTTT. This codes for CSGARSGNTIYF.

The chain carries TRBV7-9 and TRBJ1-4; D is ambiguous. The length of the CDR3 is 12 residues. From germline, CDR1 is SEHNR and CDR2 FQNEAQ (reference sequence). V lost 5 bases and J lost 12, with 13 bases in between. As DNA, the CDR3 is TGTGCCAGCAGCCCATCGTGGGCCGAACTGTTTTTT. Translation gives CASSPSWAELFF.

This clonotype was seen many times. The chain links TRBV20-1 to TRBJ2-5; D remains unclear. The V and J ends lost 6 bases and 2 bases respectively, with 25 bases between them. Germline CDR1 and CDR2: DFQATT and SNEGSKA (reference sequence). This CDR3 spans 17 amino acids. CDR3 region: CSAETRLLGPSQETQYF. DNA of the CDR3: TGCAGTGCCGAAACCCGCCTACTTGGGCCCTCACAAGAGACCCAGTACTTC.

This clonotype was seen at least ten times. The J gene is TRBJ2-5, the V gene TRBV29-1; perhaps TRBD1 as D (5 bases). CDR3 size: 13 residues. Trimming cost V 3 bases and J 4 bases, with 12 bases left between them. The germline CDR1 and CDR2 sequences are SQVTM and ANQGSEA. In DNA form, the CDR3 reads TGCAGCGTTGAGGAACAGGAGCGAGAGACCCAGTACTTC. Its protein is CSVEEQERETQYF. Together with reference TRBV29-1 and TRBJ2-5, the CDR3 gives the full variable domain: SAVISQKPSRDICQRGTSLTIQCQVDSQVTMMFWYRQQPGQSLTLIATANQGSEATYESGFVIDKFPISRPNLTFSTLTVSNMSPEDSSIYLCSVEEQERETQYFGPGTRLLVL.

This clonotype was counted at least ten times. V gene TRBV6-5 combines with J gene TRBJ2-2; 9 positions agree with TRBD2. The CDR3 has 15 residues. V lost 6 bases to trimming and J lost 5 bases; unmatched junction nucleotides: 7. Germline assignment: CDR1 MNHEY and CDR2 SVGAGI. The CDR3 nucleotides read TGTGCCAGCAGCACGACTAGCGGTGAGACCGGGGAGCTGTTTTTT. Residues: CASSTTSGETGELFF.

The table lists this clonotype with a few counts. J is TRBJ2-1 and V is TRBV5-1, with 9 nucleotides matching TRBD1. Germline trimming cut 2 bases from V and 5 bases from J; bases unmatched to any gene: 2. Germline loops: CDR1 SGHRS, CDR2 YFSETQ. This CDR3 region has 14 residues. The CDR3 bases are TGCGCCAGCAGCTTCGGGACAGGGAACAATGAGCAGTTCTTC. It yields the protein CASSFGTGNNEQFF.

This clonotype showed up many times. The V gene is TRBV6-5, the J gene TRBJ1-1, with a tentative D call TRBD1 (5 bases). V was clipped by 0 bases and J by 11 bases, with 16 bases between them. CDR1 and CDR2 (germline): MNHEY, SVGAGI. The CDR3 extends over 14 amino acids. CDR3 in DNA: TGTGCCAGCAGTTACTCGTCGACCAGGAGACAGGCTTTCTTT. Its translation is CASSYSSTRRQAFF.

Of note for this clonotype: This may be a read error, as it is one base from a much larger clone. Because it lacks the conserved phenylalanine or tryptophan at the end, this CDR3 is likely a read error. The chain joins TRBV14 to TRBJ2-5; 13 bases are a match to TRBD2. The V gene end was trimmed by 0 bases and the J gene end by 1 base; junction bases not matched to a gene: 11. The CDR3 consists of 20 residues. Germline CDR1 reads SGHDN; CDR2 reads FVKESK. CDR3 amino acids: CASSQDGTSGASWAQETQYI. CDR3 in DNA: TGTGCCAGCAGCCAAGACGGGACTAGCGGGGCCTCGTGGGCCCAAGAGACCCAGTACATC.

The rearrangement uses TRBV7-2 and TRBJ1-3; no clear D. V was shortened by 5 bases and J by 2 bases, with 7 bases between the two germline ends. The CDR3 length is 13 residues. CDR1 SGHTA and CDR2 FQGNSA come from the germline V gene. The CDR3 DNA reads TGTGCCAGCAGCCCTGACGCTGGAAACACCATATATTTT. This encodes CASSPDAGNTIYF.

This sequence joins TRBV10-1 and TRBJ2-7; D gene unclear. V was shortened by 6 bases and J by 3 bases, with 15 bases between the two germline ends. The V gene's germline CDR1 is WNHNN and CDR2 SYGVQD (reference sequence). The CDR3 consists of 14 residues. The CDR3 bases are TGCGCCAGCAGGGCTCGGCGGTGGGACTACGAGCAGTACTTC. This translates into CASRARRWDYEQYF.

This clonotype was counted many times. The chain is built from TRBV4-1 and TRBJ1-1, with D maybe TRBD1 (5 bases). This CDR3 is 19 amino acids long. V lost 4 bases and J lost 0, with 24 bases in between. The V gene's germline CDR1 is MGHRA and CDR2 YSYEKL. The CDR3 sequence is CASSPLRVRDRNMNTEAFF. The CDR3 nucleotides are TGCGCCAGCAGCCCTCTCCGGGTCCGGGACCGAAACATGAACACTGAAGCTTTCTTT.

This chain joins TRBV3-1 and TRBJ1-1; D not certain. The CDR3 spans 14 residues. Deletions cut 5 bases from V and 1 base from J, with 11 bases between. The germline V gene has CDR1 LGHDT and CDR2 YNNKEL (reference sequence). The chain's CDR3 is CASSSLPRNTEAFF. The CDR3, as DNA: TGTGCCAGCAGCTCGTTACCACGGAACACTGAAGCTTTCTTT.

The CDR3 spells CASSQALPGTTGRNTEAFF. In DNA form, the CDR3 reads TGTGCCAGCAGCCAAGCCCTCCCCGGGACCACGGGGAGGAACACTGAAGCTTTCTTT. This chain joins TRBV3-1 and TRBJ1-1; D is possibly TRBD1 (5 bases). CDR3 length equals 19 residues. Trimming stripped 1 base from V and 1 base from J, with 22 bases between. The V gene's germline CDR1 is LGHDT and CDR2 YNNKEL (reference sequence).